This T cell receptor beta chain was sequenced during a study of human T cells and chemical hapten exposure. Trimming took 4 bases from V and 4 from J; bases not matched to a gene: 8. The CDR3 is made up of 15 amino acids. Individual cDNA molecules in this library carried unique molecular identifiers. TCRdb reprocessed the RACE reads via MiXCR and lists one record per CDR3 protein. Of around 57,000 distinct CDR3 sequences in the sample, approximately 10% are singletons; the top ten hold 3% to 4.5%. Study-wide findings and caveats: Among TCRs, those above 1 in 1000 frequency were unaffected by DPC sensitization.

For this clonotype: The target antigen is unknown.

Time point described: pre-sensitization, week 0. Treatment denoted: therapeutic diphenylcyclopropenone sensitization with weekly scalp DPC. The study enrolled 18 to 70-year-old alopecia patients suitable for DPC. The TCR was taken from a woman aged 40-49 years with alopecia areata. Some clones in this sample may be carry-over from other donors' samples. The chain links TRBV12-3 or TRBV12-4 to TRBJ2-7, with 9 bases fitting TRBD1. The specimen was whole blood, collected in connection with sensitization to the hapten diphenylcyclopropenone (DPC). The CDR3: CASSSSPGQGYEQYF. DNA of the CDR3: TGTGCCAGCAGTTCCTCTCCGGGACAGGGATACGAGCAGTACTTC.